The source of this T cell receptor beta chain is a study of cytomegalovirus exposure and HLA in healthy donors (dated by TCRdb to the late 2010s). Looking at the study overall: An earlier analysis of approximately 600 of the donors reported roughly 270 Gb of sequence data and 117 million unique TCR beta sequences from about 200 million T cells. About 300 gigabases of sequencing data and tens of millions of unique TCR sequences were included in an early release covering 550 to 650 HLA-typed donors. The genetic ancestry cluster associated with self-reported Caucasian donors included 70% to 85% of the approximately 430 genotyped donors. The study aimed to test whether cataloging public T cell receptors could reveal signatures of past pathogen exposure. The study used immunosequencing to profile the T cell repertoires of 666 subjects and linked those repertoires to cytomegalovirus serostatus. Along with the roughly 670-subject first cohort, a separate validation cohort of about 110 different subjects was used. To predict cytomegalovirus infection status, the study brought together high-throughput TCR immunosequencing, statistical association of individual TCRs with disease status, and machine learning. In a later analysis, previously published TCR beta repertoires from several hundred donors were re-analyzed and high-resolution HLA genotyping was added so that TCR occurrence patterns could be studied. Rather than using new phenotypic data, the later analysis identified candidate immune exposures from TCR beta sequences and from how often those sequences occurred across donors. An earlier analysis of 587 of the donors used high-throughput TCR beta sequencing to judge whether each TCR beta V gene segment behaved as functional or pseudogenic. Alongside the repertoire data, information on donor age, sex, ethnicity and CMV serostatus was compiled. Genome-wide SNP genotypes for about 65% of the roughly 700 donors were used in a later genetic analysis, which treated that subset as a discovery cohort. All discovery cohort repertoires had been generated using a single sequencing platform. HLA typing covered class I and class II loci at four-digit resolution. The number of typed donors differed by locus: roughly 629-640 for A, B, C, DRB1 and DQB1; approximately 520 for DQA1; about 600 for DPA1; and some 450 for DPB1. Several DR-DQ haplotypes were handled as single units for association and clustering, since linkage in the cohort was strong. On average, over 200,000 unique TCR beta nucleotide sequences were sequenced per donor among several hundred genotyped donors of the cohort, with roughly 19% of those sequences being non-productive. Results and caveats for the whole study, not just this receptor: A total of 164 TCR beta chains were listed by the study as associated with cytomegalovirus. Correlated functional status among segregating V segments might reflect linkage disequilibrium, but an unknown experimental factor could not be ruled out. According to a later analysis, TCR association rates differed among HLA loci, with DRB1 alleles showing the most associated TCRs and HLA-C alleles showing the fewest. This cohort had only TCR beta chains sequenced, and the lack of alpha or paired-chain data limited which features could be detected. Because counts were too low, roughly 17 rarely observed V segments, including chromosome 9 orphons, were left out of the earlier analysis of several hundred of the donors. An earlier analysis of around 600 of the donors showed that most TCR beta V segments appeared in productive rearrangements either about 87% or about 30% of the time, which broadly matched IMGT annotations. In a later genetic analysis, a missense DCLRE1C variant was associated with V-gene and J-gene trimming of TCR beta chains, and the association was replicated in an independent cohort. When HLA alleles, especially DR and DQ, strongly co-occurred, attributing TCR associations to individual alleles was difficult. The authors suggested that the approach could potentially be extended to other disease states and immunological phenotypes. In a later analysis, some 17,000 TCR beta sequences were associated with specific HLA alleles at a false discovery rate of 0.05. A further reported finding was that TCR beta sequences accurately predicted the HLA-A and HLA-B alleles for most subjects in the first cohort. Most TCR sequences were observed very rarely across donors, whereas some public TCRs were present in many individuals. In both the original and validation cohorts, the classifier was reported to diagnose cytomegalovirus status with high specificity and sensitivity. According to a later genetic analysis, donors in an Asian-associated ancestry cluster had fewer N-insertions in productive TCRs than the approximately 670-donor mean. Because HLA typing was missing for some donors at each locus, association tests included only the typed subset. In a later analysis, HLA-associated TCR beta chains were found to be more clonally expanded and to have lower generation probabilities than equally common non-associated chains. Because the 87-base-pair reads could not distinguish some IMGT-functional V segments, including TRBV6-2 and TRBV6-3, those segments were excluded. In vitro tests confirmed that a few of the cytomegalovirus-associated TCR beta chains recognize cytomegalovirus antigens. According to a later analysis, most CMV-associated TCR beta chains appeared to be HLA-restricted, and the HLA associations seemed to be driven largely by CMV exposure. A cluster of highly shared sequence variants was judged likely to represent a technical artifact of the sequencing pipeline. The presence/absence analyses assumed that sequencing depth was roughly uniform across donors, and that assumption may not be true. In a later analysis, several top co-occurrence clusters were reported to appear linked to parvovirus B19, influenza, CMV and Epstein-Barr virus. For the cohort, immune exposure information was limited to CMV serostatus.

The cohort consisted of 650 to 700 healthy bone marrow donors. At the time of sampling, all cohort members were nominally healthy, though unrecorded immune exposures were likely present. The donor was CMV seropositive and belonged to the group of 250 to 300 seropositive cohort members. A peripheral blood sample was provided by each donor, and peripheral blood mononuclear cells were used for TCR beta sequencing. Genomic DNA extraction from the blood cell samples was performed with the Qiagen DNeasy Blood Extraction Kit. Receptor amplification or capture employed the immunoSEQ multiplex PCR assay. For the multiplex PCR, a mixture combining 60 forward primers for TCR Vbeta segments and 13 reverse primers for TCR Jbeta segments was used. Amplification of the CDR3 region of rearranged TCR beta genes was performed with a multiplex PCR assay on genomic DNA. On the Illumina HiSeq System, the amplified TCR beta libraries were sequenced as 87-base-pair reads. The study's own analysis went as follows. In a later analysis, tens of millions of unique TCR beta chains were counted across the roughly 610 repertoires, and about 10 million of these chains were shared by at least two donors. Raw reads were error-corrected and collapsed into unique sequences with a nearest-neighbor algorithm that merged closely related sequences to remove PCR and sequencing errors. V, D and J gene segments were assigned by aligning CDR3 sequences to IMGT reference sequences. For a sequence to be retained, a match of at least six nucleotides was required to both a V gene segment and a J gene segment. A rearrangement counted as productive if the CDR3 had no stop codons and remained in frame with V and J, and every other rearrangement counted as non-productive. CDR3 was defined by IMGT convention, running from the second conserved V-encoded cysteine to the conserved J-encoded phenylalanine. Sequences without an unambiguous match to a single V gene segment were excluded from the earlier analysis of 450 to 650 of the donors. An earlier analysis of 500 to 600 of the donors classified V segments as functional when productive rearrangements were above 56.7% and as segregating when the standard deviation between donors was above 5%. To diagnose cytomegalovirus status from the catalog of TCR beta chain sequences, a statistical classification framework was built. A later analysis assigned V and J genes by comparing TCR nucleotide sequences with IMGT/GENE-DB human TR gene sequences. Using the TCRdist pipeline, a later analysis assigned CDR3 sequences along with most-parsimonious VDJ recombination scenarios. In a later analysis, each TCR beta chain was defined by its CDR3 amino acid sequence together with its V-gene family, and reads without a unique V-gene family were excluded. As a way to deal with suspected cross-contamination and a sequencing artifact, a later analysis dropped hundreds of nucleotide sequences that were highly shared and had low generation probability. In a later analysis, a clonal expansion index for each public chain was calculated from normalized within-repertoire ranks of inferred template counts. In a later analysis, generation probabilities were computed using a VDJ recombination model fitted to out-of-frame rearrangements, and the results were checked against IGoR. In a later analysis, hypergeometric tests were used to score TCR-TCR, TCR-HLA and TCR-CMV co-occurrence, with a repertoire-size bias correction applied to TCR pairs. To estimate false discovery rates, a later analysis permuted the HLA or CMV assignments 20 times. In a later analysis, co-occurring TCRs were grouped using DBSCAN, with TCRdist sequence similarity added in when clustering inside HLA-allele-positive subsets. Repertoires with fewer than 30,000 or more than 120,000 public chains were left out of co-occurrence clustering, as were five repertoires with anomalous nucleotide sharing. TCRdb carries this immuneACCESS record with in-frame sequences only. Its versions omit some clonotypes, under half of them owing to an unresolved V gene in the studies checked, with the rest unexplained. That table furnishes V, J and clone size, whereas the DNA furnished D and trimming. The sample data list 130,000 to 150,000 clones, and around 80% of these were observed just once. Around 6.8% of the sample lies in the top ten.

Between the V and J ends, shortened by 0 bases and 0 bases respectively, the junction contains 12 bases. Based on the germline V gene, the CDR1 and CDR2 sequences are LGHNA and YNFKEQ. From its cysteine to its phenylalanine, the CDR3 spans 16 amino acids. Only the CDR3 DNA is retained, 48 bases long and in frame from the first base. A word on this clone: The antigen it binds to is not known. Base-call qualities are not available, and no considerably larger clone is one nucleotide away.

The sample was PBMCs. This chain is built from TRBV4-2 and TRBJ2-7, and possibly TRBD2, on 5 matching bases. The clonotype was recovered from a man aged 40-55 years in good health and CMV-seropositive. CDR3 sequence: CASSQESGGGSYEQYF. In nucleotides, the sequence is TGTGCCAGCAGCCAAGAAAGTGGAGGTGGCTCCTACGAGCAGTACTTC.